This is a list of T cell receptor beta chains from one sample in a study of OX40 agonist ivuxolimab in advanced cancers. Assay: immunoSEQ multiplex PCR; the TCRdb copy retains only in-frame clones and omits some. The table has 40,000 to 60,000 clones, about 93% seen once. The material was CD4+ or CD8+ T cells sorted from blood, obtained in a trial of the OX40 agonist ivuxolimab. These receptor sequences come from an adult with an advanced solid tumor such as melanoma, head and neck, liver or kidney cancer. CDR3s include the opening cysteine and the closing phenylalanine or tryptophan. The order of the fields is CDR3 length, J gene, V gene, clone size, D gene, CDR3 protein, CDR3 DNA. The D gene is left open where the match is weak. Size is omitted from some rows. Given values are once, few, many or a class for expanded clones.

13,TRBJ2-7,TRBV29-1,once,.,CSAMGWDSYEQYF,TGCAGCGCCATGGGATGGGATTCCTACGAGCAGTACTTC
16,TRBJ2-2,TRBV7-8,.,TRBD2,CASSLAWTSNPGELFF,TGTGCCAGCAGCTTAGCTTGGACTAGTAACCCCGGGGAGCTGTTTTTT
14,TRBJ2-7,TRBV10-3,.,.,CASRVGGAAYEQYF,TGTGCCTCCAGGGTGGGGGGGGCCGCCTACGAGCAGTACTTC
14,TRBJ1-5,TRBV27,few,TRBD1,CASSLRDRYQPQHF,TGTGCCAGCAGTCTGAGGGACAGATATCAGCCCCAGCATTTT
14,TRBJ2-7,TRBV7-9,.,.,CASSPRDFDYEQYF,TGTGCCAGCAGCCCCCGGGACTTCGACTACGAGCAGTACTTC
18,TRBJ2-1,TRBV10-2,.,.,CASSDRGAGQTPYNEQFF,TGCGCCAGCAGTGATAGGGGGGCAGGGCAGACACCCTACAATGAGCAGTTCTTC
16,TRBJ2-6,TRBV5-4,.,.,CASSLEGIRGANVLTF,TGTGCCAGCAGCTTGGAGGGGATTCGGGGGGCCAACGTCCTGACTTTC
15,TRBJ1-4,TRBV27,.,.,CASSFGGGGNEKLFF,TGTGCCAGCAGTTTTGGGGGAGGTGGTAATGAAAAACTGTTTTTT
13,TRBJ2-4,TRBV27,.,.,CASSSLAKNIQYF,TGTGCCAGCAGTTCTCTAGCCAAAAACATTCAGTACTTC
12,TRBJ2-7,TRBV6-5,.,TRBD1,CASRTGGSEQYF,TGTGCCAGCAGAACAGGGGGTTCTGAGCAGTACTTC
14,TRBJ2-5,TRBV6-1,.,.,CASKRGPFQETQYF,TGTGCCAGCAAACGGGGACCGTTCCAAGAGACCCAGTACTTC
14,TRBJ2-7,TRBV5-8,.,.,CASSPQGVPYEQYF,TGTGCCAGCAGCCCTCAAGGGGTGCCCTACGAGCAGTACTTC
15,TRBJ2-5,TRBV6-5,.,TRBD2,CASRTGLAGAETQYF,TGTGCCAGCAGGACCGGACTAGCGGGTGCCGAGACCCAGTACTTC
14,TRBJ2-7,TRBV19,medium-sized,.,CATRQGDGTYEQYF,TGTGCCACCAGACAAGGGGACGGGACCTACGAGCAGTACTTC
16,TRBJ2-7,TRBV28,.,TRBD2,CASSLGPSGTVYEQYF,TGTGCCAGCAGTTTAGGACCCAGCGGGACGGTCTACGAGCAGTACTTC
13,TRBJ2-7,TRBV19,.,.,CASSTGTSYEQYF,TGTGCCAGTAGTACCGGGACAAGCTACGAGCAGTACTTC
15,TRBJ2-7,TRBV5-8,.,.,CASSLRPVSSYEQYF,TGTGCCAGCAGCTTGCGCCCGGTCAGCTCCTACGAGCAGTACTTC
15,TRBJ2-7,TRBV11-2,.,TRBD1,CASTLAPGQAYEQYF,TGTGCCAGCACTCTAGCCCCGGGACAGGCCTACGAGCAGTACTTC
18,TRBJ2-7,TRBV4-3,.,.,CASSQEFSPSGPHYEQYF,TGCGCCAGCAGCCAAGAGTTTTCCCCATCGGGACCCCACTACGAGCAGTACTTC
15,TRBJ2-1,TRBV4-3,.,.,CASSHPTTGRHEQFF,TGCGCCAGCAGCCATCCCACGACGGGGCGGCATGAGCAGTTCTTC
13,TRBJ1-1,TRBV15,.,.,CATSKGQNTEAFF,TGTGCCACCAGCAAGGGACAGAACACTGAAGCTTTCTTT
10,TRBJ2-5,TRBV5-1,.,.,CASSFETQYF,TGCGCCAGCAGCTTTGAGACCCAGTACTTC
13,TRBJ2-7,TRBV7-9,.,.,CASSWDSAYEQYF,TGTGCCAGCAGCTGGGACTCGGCCTACGAGCAGTACTTC
16,TRBJ2-7,TRBV14,.,.,CASSQVRGDLSYEQYF,TGTGCCAGCAGCCAAGTAAGGGGTGACCTCTCCTACGAGCAGTACTTC
14,TRBJ2-7,TRBV4-1,.,.,CASSPGDLYYEQYF,TGCGCCAGCAGCCCGGGGGACTTATACTACGAGCAGTACTTC
15,TRBJ1-5,TRBV27,.,.,CASSYRAVSNQPQHF,TGTGCCAGCAGCTACCGGGCAGTTAGCAATCAGCCCCAGCATTTT
17,TRBJ1-2,TRBV14,.,.,CASSQGPEPPHGSGYTF,TGTGCCAGCAGCCAAGGGCCCGAACCCCCTCACGGATCTGGCTACACCTTC
20,TRBJ2-1,TRBV18,.,.,CASSPPDREGRTGTYNEQFF,TGTGCCAGCTCACCACCTGACAGGGAAGGGAGGACGGGAACATACAATGAGCAGTTCTTC
14,TRBJ2-7,TRBV4-1,once,.,CASSQVAQYYEQYF,TGCGCCAGCAGCCAAGTAGCACAGTACTACGAGCAGTACTTC
14,TRBJ2-5,TRBV6-5,.,.,CASSYQGGEGTQYF,TGTGCCAGCAGTTACCAGGGGGGGGAGGGGACCCAGTACTTC
13,TRBJ2-2,TRBV13,.,.,CASSLVSAGELFF,TGTGCCAGCAGCTTAGTAAGTGCCGGGGAGCTGTTTTTT
13,TRBJ2-7,TRBV7-2,.,.,CASSPPTAYEQYF,TGTGCCAGCAGCCCCCCCACCGCCTACGAGCAGTACTTC
15,TRBJ1-1,TRBV27,.,.,CASSLFARVNTEAFF,TGTGCCAGCAGTTTATTTGCCAGGGTGAACACTGAAGCTTTCTTT
16,TRBJ2-1,TRBV4-1,.,TRBD2,CASSQEGLAGGNEQFF,TGCGCCAGCAGCCAAGAAGGGCTAGCGGGAGGAAATGAGCAGTTCTTC
14,TRBJ2-3,TRBV5-6,.,.,CASSLVGGLDTQYF,TGTGCCAGCAGCTTGGTAGGAGGGCTGGATACGCAGTATTTT
13,TRBJ1-5,TRBV6-5,.,.,CASSLGTHQPQHF,TGTGCCAGCAGTTTAGGGACTCATCAGCCCCAGCATTTT
12,TRBJ1-2,TRBV5-4,.,.,CASSLADYGYTF,TGTGCCAGCAGCTTGGCGGACTATGGCTACACCTTC
14,TRBJ2-7,TRBV9,.,.,CASSVGEGVYEQYF,TGTGCCAGCAGCGTAGGGGAGGGGGTCTACGAGCAGTACTTC
15,TRBJ2-7,TRBV19,.,TRBD1,CASSTRTGSSYEQYF,TGTGCCAGTAGTACTCGGACAGGGAGCTCCTACGAGCAGTACTTC
16,TRBJ2-1,TRBV27,.,TRBD2,CASSPGTSGNHNEQFF,TGTGCCAGCAGTCCTGGGACTAGCGGGAACCACAATGAGCAGTTCTTC